The TCR beta chain described here comes from a study of identical twins. The study's findings and limits: Researchers reported excess low generation probability among twin-shared out-of-frame alpha sequences. Its conclusions, products of cross-sectional statistical analysis, did not come from following the same donors. Within monozygotic twins, out-of-frame TCR alpha sharing was underestimated by the models.

On this clonotype: Its antigen is as yet unknown.

A universal primer site arose from template switching, and cDNA bore unique molecular identifiers. MiXCR, applied by TCRdb to the 5' RACE reads, yields one record per CDR3 protein. The repertoire holds about 720,000 distinct CDR3 sequences, around 8.3% seen once, with 0.8% to 1% in the top ten. The germline V and J ends were trimmed by 10 bases and 5 bases, with 9 bases remaining between them. The V gene's germline CDR1 is MNHEY and CDR2 SVGEGT. This CDR3 comprises 10 residues. The same sample was also used in a study of yellow fever vaccine responses in identical twins.

This receptor was obtained from a woman under 30 in good health. This chain links TRBV6-2 or TRBV6-3 with TRBJ2-7, with D unresolved. The material sequenced was PBMCs. In nucleotides, the CDR3 is TGTGCCACCCCTCTGGACGAGCAGTACTTC. Encoded protein: CATPLDEQYF.